This is a list of T cell receptor beta chains from one sample in a study of blood T cell repertoires in COVID-19. Some clones are missing from TCRdb's copy, which holds only in-frame ones; the method was immunoSEQ multiplex PCR. The sample carries 55,000 to 70,000 clones, approximately 86% recorded once. Input material: peripheral blood. Every receptor here comes from a man aged 50 to 60 with acute or convalescent COVID-19. Each CDR3 is given with its conserved first and last residue. The order of the fields is J gene, V gene, clone size, D gene, CDR3 protein, CDR3 DNA. The D gene is left open where the match is weak. Size is omitted from some rows. Given values are once, few, many or a class for expanded clones.

>TRBJ2-7|TRBV7-8|-|TRBD2
CASSLVAGFSYEQYF
TGTGCCAGCAGCTTAGTAGCGGGCTTCTCCTACGAGCAGTACTTC
>TRBJ1-5|TRBV30|-|TRBD1
CAWSVGWGQEDQPQHF
TGTGCCTGGAGTGTAGGCTGGGGACAGGAGGATCAGCCCCAGCATTTT
>TRBJ1-1|TRBV7-9|few|-
CASSLSGTEAFF
TGTGCCAGCAGCTTGTCAGGGACTGAAGCTTTCTTT
>TRBJ2-3|TRBV11-3|-|TRBD2
CASSFRLAGDGSDTQYF
TGTGCCAGCAGCTTCCGACTAGCGGGAGATGGTAGTGATACGCAGTATTTT
>TRBJ1-1|TRBV5-6|few|-
CASRVGEANTEAFF
TGTGCCAGCAGAGTGGGGGAGGCGAACACTGAAGCTTTCTTT
>TRBJ2-5|TRBV30|-|-
CAWNPDLQETQYF
TGTGCCTGGAACCCGGACTTACAAGAGACCCAGTACTTC
>TRBJ2-7|TRBV19|-|-
CASSILPAFYEQYF
TGTGCCAGTAGTATACTCCCAGCGTTCTACGAGCAGTACTTC
>TRBJ1-5|TRBV18|-|TRBD1
CASSGQKASNQPQHF
TGTGCCAGCTCGGGACAGAAAGCTAGCAATCAGCCCCAGCATTTT
>TRBJ1-4|TRBV7-9|-|-
CASSLGQGGEKLFF
TGTGCCAGCAGCTTAGGCCAGGGAGGGGAAAAACTGTTTTTT
>TRBJ2-1|TRBV3-1/TRBV3-2|-|TRBD1
CASSQDPGTGANEQFF
TGTGCCAGCAGCCAGGACCCCGGGACAGGGGCCAATGAGCAGTTCTTC
>TRBJ1-1|TRBV12-3/TRBV12-4|-|-
CASSLMSDTEAFF
TGTGCCAGCAGTTTGATGTCAGACACTGAAGCTTTCTTT
>TRBJ1-2|TRBV28|-|-
CAIFSPGRGGYTF
TGTGCCATCTTCTCGCCGGGGAGGGGCGGCTACACCTTC
>TRBJ2-7|TRBV2|-|-
CASTADIHEQYF
TGTGCCAGCACCGCGGACATCCACGAGCAGTACTTC
>TRBJ1-1|TRBV28|-|-
CASTVGGTEAFF
TGTGCCAGCACTGTCGGGGGAACTGAAGCTTTCTTT
>TRBJ2-1|TRBV7-9|-|-
CASSARQEQFF
TGTGCCAGCAGCGCCAGACAGGAGCAGTTCTTC
>TRBJ2-1|TRBV9|-|TRBD2
CASSATRPGLAGRVDEQFF
TGTGCCAGCAGCGCCACCCGACCGGGGCTAGCGGGAAGGGTGGATGAGCAGTTCTTC
>TRBJ2-5|TRBV12-5|-|TRBD1
CASGHPGQGETQYF
TGTGCTAGTGGTCATCCGGGACAGGGGGAGACCCAGTACTTC
>TRBJ2-7|TRBV2|once|TRBD1
CASRPGQGAKYEQYF
TGTGCCAGCAGACCGGGACAGGGGGCGAAATACGAGCAGTACTTC
>TRBJ2-4|TRBV11-2|-|-
CASVGSKRIQYF
TGTGCCAGCGTTGGCTCAAAGAGGATTCAGTACTTC
>TRBJ2-3|TRBV11-3|-|TRBD1
CASSATPGQGRQYF
TGTGCCAGCAGCGCCACCCCGGGACAGGGCCGGCAGTATTTT
>TRBJ1-1|TRBV12-3/TRBV12-4|-|-
CASTQGWNTEAFF
TGTGCCAGCACCCAGGGGTGGAACACTGAAGCTTTCTTT
>TRBJ1-3|TRBV5-1|-|-
CASSLGGASGNTIYF
TGCGCCAGCAGCTTGGGGGGCGCCTCTGGAAACACCATATATTTT
>TRBJ2-3|TRBV5-1|few|-
CASSLAGADTQYF
TGCGCCAGCAGCTTGGCCGGGGCAGATACGCAGTATTTT
>TRBJ1-3|TRBV19|-|-
CASSRVLGNTIYF
TGTGCCAGTAGCAGGGTTCTTGGAAACACCATATATTTT
>TRBJ1-2|TRBV11-2|-|-
CASSLEEGFVYGYTF
TGTGCCAGCAGCTTAGAGGAGGGGTTCGTCTATGGCTACACCTTC
>TRBJ2-1|TRBV14|once|TRBD2
CASSQTSGSDNEQFF
TGTGCCAGCAGCCAGACTAGCGGGAGTGACAATGAGCAGTTCTTC
>TRBJ2-7|TRBV21-1|-|-
CASSKGPSAYEQYF
TGTGCCAGCAGCAAAGGGCCCTCCGCCTACGAGCAGTACTTC
>TRBJ2-4|TRBV6-5|-|-
CASSKRLPITQYF
TGTGCCAGCAGTAAGCGACTCCCGATCACTCAGTACTTC
>TRBJ2-4|TRBV7-6|-|TRBD1
CASSQPGQGRIQYF
TGTGCCAGCAGCCAACCGGGACAGGGACGCATTCAGTACTTC
>TRBJ1-4|TRBV7-9|-|-
CASSLEGLGEKLFF
TGTGCCAGCAGCTTGGAGGGGCTTGGTGAAAAACTGTTTTTT
>TRBJ1-4|TRBV7-2|-|-
CASWGLGEKLFF
TGTGCCAGCTGGGGGCTAGGGGAAAAACTGTTTTTT
>TRBJ2-5|TRBV6-5|few|-
CASRDWTQETQYF
TGTGCCAGCAGGGACTGGACCCAAGAGACCCAGTACTTC
>TRBJ2-5|TRBV7-8|-|TRBD2
CASSSGLEETQYF
TGTGCCAGCAGCTCGGGACTAGAAGAGACCCAGTACTTC
>TRBJ2-1|TRBV7-3|-|TRBD2
CASSDSGRVEQFF
TGTGCCAGCAGCGATAGCGGGAGGGTCGAGCAGTTCTTC
>TRBJ2-5|TRBV19|-|-
CASSTWSSQETQYF
TGTGCCAGTAGTACCTGGAGTAGTCAAGAGACCCAGTACTTC
>TRBJ2-7|TRBV19|-|TRBD1
CASSMGQGPYEQYF
TGTGCCAGTAGTATGGGACAGGGGCCCTACGAGCAGTACTTC
>TRBJ2-1|TRBV24-1|-|TRBD2
CATSRSAGGPNEQFF
TGTGCCACCAGTCGGTCGGCGGGAGGGCCGAATGAGCAGTTCTTC
>TRBJ2-1|TRBV24-1|-|TRBD2
CATSGSSGDYNEQFF
TGTGCCACCAGTGGCTCTAGCGGAGACTACAATGAGCAGTTCTTC
>TRBJ2-1|TRBV14|-|TRBD2
CASSVRSGNVYNEQFF
TGTGCCAGCAGCGTACGTAGCGGGAACGTCTACAATGAGCAGTTCTTC
>TRBJ2-7|TRBV27|-|TRBD1
CASSLFAPGQSSYEQYF
TGTGCCAGCAGTTTATTCGCACCGGGACAGAGCTCCTACGAGCAGTACTTC
>TRBJ2-2|TRBV5-1|-|-
CASSLLTGSNTGELFF
TGCGCCAGCAGCCTACTGACAGGCTCGAACACCGGGGAGCTGTTTTTT
>TRBJ1-1|TRBV11-2|-|TRBD1
CASSLRQGGTEAFF
TGTGCCAGCAGCTTAAGACAGGGCGGCACTGAAGCTTTCTTT
>TRBJ1-5|TRBV5-6|few|TRBD1
CASSLGLDRDRGNQPQHF
TGTGCCAGCAGCTTGGGACTGGACCGGGACAGGGGAAATCAGCCCCAGCATTTT
>TRBJ2-5|TRBV19|-|TRBD1
CASSPKQGLQETQYF
TGTGCCAGTAGTCCAAAACAGGGGTTGCAAGAGACCCAGTACTTC
>TRBJ1-1|TRBV6-5|-|-
CASSYDFGTEAFF
TGTGCCAGCAGTTACGATTTCGGCACTGAAGCTTTCTTT
>TRBJ2-6|TRBV2|-|-
CASRLRDSYSGANVLTF
TGTGCCAGCAGGCTCCGGGACTCCTACTCTGGGGCCAACGTCCTGACTTTC
>TRBJ2-7|TRBV6-2/TRBV6-3|once|-
CASSYAYYEQYF
TGTGCCAGCAGTTACGCCTACTACGAGCAGTACTTC
>TRBJ1-6|TRBV28|few|-
CASSFPLSGYSPLHF
TGTGCCAGCAGTTTTCCGTTGTCGGGTTATTCACCCCTCCACTTT
>TRBJ1-6|TRBV30|-|-
CAAKRGFWYSPLHF
TGTGCCGCAAAAAGGGGGTTTTGGTATTCACCCCTCCACTTT
>TRBJ2-1|TRBV3-1/TRBV3-2|-|TRBD2
CASTSGTSGGYNEQFF
TGTGCCAGCACCTCCGGGACTAGCGGAGGCTACAATGAGCAGTTCTTC
>TRBJ2-5|TRBV6-5|few|-
CASSLTAEGIQYF
TGTGCCAGCAGCCTGACTGCGGAGGGAATCCAGTACTTC